These 13 T cell receptor beta chains were sequenced from one sample in a study of vaccination and CD4 T cells after COVID-19. Treatment meaning: approximately 9-day PBMC culture with coronavirus spike peptide pools or control peptides (ViraFEST assay). Their target antigens are unknown. CD4+ T cells that had been cultured provided DNA sequenced with the Oncomine TCR Beta short-read assay. TCRdb itself ran the PCR reads through MiXCR, one entry per CDR3 protein. The table has 10,000 to 13,000 distinct CDR3 sequences, 77% seen once. The sample taken for sequencing was CD4+ T cells from blood, cultured in vitro. Receptor source: a human donor who had recovered from COVID-19.

CDR3 protein: CATSDAQTASTDTQYF. The CDR3 nucleotides read TGTGCCACCAGTGACGCTCAGACAGCTAGCACAGATACGCAGTATTTT. The chain uses TRBV24-1 and TRBJ2-3; weak D call: TRBD1 (5 bases). Between the trimmed V and J ends, which lost 4 bases and 0 bases, there was a span of 13 bases. The CDR3 is 16 residues long. Germline lookup yields CDR1 KGHDR and CDR2 SFDVKD.

Concerning this clonotype itself: Germline and junction disagree at one end, which may indicate a read error. The rearrangement joins TRBV7-8 to TRBJ2-1; 10 nucleotides match TRBD2. The CDR3 spans 13 residues. Germline values: CDR1 SGHVS, CDR2 FQNEAQ. CDR3 sequence: CASSLAGVQGQFF. CDR3 DNA: TGTGCCAGCAGCCTAGCGGGAGTTCAAGGGCAGTTCTTC.

This chain joins TRBV6-5 and TRBJ2-7; TRBD2 aligns across 11 bases. The CDR3 is made up of 15 amino acids. CDR1 MNHEY and CDR2 SVGAGI come from the germline V gene. Unmatched junction bases numbered 5, after V lost 4 bases and J lost 3 bases. The DNA of the CDR3 is TGTGCCAGCAGTTTGGGACTAGCGGCCTTCTACGAGCAGTACTTC. Its protein is CASSLGLAAFYEQYF.

This clonotype was detected a few times. This chain joins TRBV6-2 or TRBV6-3 and TRBJ1-5, with TRBD1 matching over 8 bases. The CDR3 is 14 amino acids. CDR1 is MNHEY and CDR2 is SVGEGT in the germline V gene. The ends lost 6 bases at V and 6 bases at J; junction bases unmatched: 7. In DNA, the CDR3 is TGTGCCAGCAGCCCAGGACAGGGACCTCAGCCCCAGCATTTT. This codes for CASSPGQGPQPQHF.

The V and J genes are TRBV11-2 and TRBJ1-2, with D tentatively TRBD1 (5 bases). Trimming stripped 5 bases from V and 2 bases from J, with 9 bases between. Germline V gene data show CDR1 as SGHAT and CDR2 as FQNNGV. The CDR3 loop spans 13 amino acids. The CDR3 region has the DNA TGTGCCAGCAGCCCACAGGACAACTATGGCTACACCTTC. Translation: CASSPQDNYGYTF.

The CDR3 region has the DNA TGTGCCAGCAGCTTTGTCACCGGGGAGCTGTTTTTT. Protein product: CASSFVTGELFF. J is TRBJ2-2 and V is TRBV7-2; D is ambiguous. CDR1 is SGHTA and CDR2 is FQGNSA in the germline V gene. The CDR3 is 12 amino acids. V dropped 3 bases and J dropped 4 bases, with 3 bases sitting between them.

The rearrangement joins TRBV20-1 to TRBJ2-2; D is perhaps TRBD2 (6 bases). Germline V gives CDR1 DFQATT, CDR2 SNEGSKA (reference sequence). The CDR3 covers 13 residues. Written as DNA, the CDR3 is TGCAGAGAGCGGGTAAGGAACACCGGGGAGCTGTTTTTT. This gives the protein CRERVRNTGELFF.

The chain couples TRBV2 to TRBJ2-5; no definite D call. Germline V gene data show CDR1 as SNHLY and CDR2 as FYNNEI. This CDR3 is built from 14 residues. V was trimmed by 6 bases and J by 2 bases, leaving 13 bases between them. CDR3: CASSNMGPQETQYF. The CDR3 DNA reads as TGTGCCAGCAGCAATATGGGCCCGCAAGAGACCCAGTACTTC.

In its sample, this clonotype was seen a few times. This chain connects TRBV7-9 to TRBJ1-1, with unresolved D. V was clipped by 2 bases and J by 1 base, with 5 bases between them. The CDR3 consists of 13 residues. CDR1 and CDR2 from the germline V gene are SEHNR and FQNEAQ (reference sequence). The CDR3 region is CASSLSGNTEAFF. CDR3 DNA sequence: TGTGCCAGCAGCTTATCTGGGAACACTGAAGCTTTCTTT.

The chain has TRBV12-3 or TRBV12-4 and TRBJ1-5; the D is unclear. Trimming shortened V by 5 bases and J by 0 bases, and 26 bases separated the two germline ends. The CDR3 extends over 20 amino acids. The CDR3 here is CASSPMGREGFRISNQPQHF. The CDR3 DNA reads as TGTGCCAGCAGTCCCATGGGGAGGGAGGGATTTCGAATTAGCAATCAGCCCCAGCATTTT.

DNA for the CDR3: TGTGCCATCAGTGAGAGTCTAGTAGTCGCCGGACAGCCCCAGCATTTT. Encoded protein: CAISESLVVAGQPQHF. This chain uses TRBV10-3 with TRBJ1-5, with D uncertain. The CDR3 covers 16 residues. Trimming took 2 bases from V and 7 from J, leaving 18 bases between them. The V gene's germline CDR1 is ENHRY and CDR2 SYGVKD.

The rearrangement joins TRBV29-1 to TRBJ1-5; no clear D gene. The V and J ends lost 5 bases and 6 bases respectively, with 14 bases between them. The CDR3 spans 13 residues. CDR1 and CDR2 (germline): SQVTM, ANQGSEA. CDR3 loop: CSVIWAAGQPQHF. The CDR3 nucleotides read TGCAGCGTTATCTGGGCCGCGGGTCAGCCCCAGCATTTT.

The chain couples TRBV7-2 to TRBJ2-7; D gene ambiguous. Trimming stripped 2 bases from V and 4 bases from J, with 9 bases between. The CDR3 covers 13 residues. Germline V gene lookup returns CDR1 SGHTA and CDR2 FQGNSA. The CDR3 DNA reads as TGTGCCAGCAGCTTAACCTTCCAATACGAGCAGTACTTC. This gives the protein CASSLTFQYEQYF.